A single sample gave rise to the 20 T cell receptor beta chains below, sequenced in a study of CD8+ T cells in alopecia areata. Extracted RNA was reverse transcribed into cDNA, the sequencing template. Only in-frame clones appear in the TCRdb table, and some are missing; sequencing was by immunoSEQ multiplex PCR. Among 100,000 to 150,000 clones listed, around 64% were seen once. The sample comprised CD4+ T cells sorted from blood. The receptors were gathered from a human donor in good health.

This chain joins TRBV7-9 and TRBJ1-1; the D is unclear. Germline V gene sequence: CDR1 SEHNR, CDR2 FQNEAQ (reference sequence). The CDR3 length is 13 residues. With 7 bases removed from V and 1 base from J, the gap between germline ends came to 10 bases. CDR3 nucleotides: TGTGCCAGCACCACAACCGGGAACACTGAAGCTTTCTTT. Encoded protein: CASTTTGNTEAFF.

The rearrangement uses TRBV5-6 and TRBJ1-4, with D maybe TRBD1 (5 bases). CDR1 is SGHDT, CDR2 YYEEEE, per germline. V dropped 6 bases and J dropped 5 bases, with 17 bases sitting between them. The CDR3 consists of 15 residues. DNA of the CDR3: TGTGCCAGCACCACCTGGGGGAGGCCAAATGAAAAACTGTTTTTT. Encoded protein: CASTTWGRPNEKLFF.

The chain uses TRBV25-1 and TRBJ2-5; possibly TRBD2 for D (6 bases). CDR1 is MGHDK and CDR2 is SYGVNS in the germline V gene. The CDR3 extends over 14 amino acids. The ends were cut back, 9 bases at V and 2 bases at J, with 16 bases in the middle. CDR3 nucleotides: TGTGCCAGTCTAGCGTCGGGGAAGCAAGAGACCCAGTACTTC. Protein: CASLASGKQETQYF.

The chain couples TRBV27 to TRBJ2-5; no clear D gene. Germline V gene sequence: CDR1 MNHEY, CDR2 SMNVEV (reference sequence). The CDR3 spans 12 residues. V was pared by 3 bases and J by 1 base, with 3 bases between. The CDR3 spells CASSFFQETQYF. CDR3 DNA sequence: TGTGCCAGCAGTTTCTTCCAAGAGACCCAGTACTTC.

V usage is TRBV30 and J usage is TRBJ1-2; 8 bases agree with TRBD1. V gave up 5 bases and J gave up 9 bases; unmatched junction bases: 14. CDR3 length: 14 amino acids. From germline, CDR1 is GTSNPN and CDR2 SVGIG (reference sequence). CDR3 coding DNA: TGTGCCTGGGTAAACTCGGCGGCAGGGGGCCGCTACACCTTC. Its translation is CAWVNSAAGGRYTF.

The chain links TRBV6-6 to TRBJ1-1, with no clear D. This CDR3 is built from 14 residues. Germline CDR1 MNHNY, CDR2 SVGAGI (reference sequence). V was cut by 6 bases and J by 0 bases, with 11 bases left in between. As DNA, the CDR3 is TGTGCCAGCAGACGCATCCCTATGAACACTGAAGCTTTCTTT. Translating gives CASRRIPMNTEAFF.

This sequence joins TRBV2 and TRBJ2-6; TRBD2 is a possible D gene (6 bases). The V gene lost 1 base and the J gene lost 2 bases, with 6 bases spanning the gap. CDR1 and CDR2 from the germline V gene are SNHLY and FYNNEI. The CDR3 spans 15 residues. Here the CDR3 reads CASSEGRAGANVLTF. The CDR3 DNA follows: TGTGCCAGCAGTGAAGGGAGGGCTGGGGCCAACGTCCTGACTTTC.

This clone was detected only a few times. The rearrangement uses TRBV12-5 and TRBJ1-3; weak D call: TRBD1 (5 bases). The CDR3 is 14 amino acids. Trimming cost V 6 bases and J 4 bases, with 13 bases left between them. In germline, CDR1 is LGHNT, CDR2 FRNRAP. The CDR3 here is CASGLREGGNTIYF. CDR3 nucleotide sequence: TGTGCTAGTGGCCTCAGGGAGGGAGGAAACACCATATATTTT.

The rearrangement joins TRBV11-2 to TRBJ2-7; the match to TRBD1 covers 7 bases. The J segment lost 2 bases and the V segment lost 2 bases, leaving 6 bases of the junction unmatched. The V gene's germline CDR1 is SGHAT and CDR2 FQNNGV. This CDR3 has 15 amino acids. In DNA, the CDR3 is TGTGCCAGCAGCTTAAAAGGGGGCTCTCCCTACGAGCAGTACTTC. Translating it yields CASSLKGGSPYEQYF.

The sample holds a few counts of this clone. CDR3 in amino acids: CASSLTSGGKNNEQFF. CDR3 sequence (DNA): TGTGCCAGCAGTTTGACGAGCGGGGGGAAAAACAATGAGCAGTTCTTC. The chain carries TRBV27 and TRBJ2-1; 9 bases align to TRBD2. CDR1 is MNHEY, CDR2 SMNVEV, per germline (reference sequence). Trimming cost V 3 bases and J 5 bases; bases outside gene matches: 8. The CDR3 has 16 residues.

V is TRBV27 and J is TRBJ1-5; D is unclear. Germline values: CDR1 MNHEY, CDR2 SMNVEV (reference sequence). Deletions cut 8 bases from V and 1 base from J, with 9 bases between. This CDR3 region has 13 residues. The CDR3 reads CASGLRSNQPQHF. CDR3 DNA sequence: TGTGCCAGCGGCCTTCGAAGCAATCAGCCCCAGCATTTT.

The CDR3 region is CASSLLNQPQHF. CDR3 coding DNA: TGTGCCAGCAGTTTACTGAACCAGCCCCAGCATTTT. The chain combines TRBV28 with TRBJ1-5; D call uncertain. Germline V gene data show CDR1 as MDHEN and CDR2 as SYDVKM. This CDR3 region has 12 residues. Between the trimmed V and J ends, which lost 2 bases and 7 bases, there was a span of 6 bases.

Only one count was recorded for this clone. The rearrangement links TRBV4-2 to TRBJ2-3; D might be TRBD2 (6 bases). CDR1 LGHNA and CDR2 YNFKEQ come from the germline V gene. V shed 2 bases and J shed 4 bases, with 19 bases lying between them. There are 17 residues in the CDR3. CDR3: CASSQPPGRRDSDTQYF. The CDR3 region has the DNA TGTGCCAGCAGCCAACCTCCCGGGCGCAGGGACTCAGATACGCAGTATTTT.

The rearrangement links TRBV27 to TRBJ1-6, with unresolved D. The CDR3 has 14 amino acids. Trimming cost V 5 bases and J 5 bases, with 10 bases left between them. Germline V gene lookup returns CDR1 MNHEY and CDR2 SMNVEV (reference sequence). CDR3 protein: CASSPRTDNSPLHF. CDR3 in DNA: TGTGCCAGCAGTCCCAGGACGGATAATTCACCCCTCCACTTT.

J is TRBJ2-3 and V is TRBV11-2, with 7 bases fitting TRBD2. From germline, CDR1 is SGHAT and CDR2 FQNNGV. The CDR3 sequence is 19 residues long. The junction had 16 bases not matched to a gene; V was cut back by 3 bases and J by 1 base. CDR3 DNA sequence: TGTGCCAGCAGCTTTCTTGGACTAGACTCGGGGATGGGCACAGATACGCAGTATTTT. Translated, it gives CASSFLGLDSGMGTDTQYF.

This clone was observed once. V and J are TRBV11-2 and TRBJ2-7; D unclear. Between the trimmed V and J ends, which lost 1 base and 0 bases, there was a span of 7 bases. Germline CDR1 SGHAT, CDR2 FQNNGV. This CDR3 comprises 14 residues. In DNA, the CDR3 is TGTGCCAGCAGCTTAGGAGGTAGCTCCTACGAGCAGTACTTC. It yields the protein CASSLGGSSYEQYF.

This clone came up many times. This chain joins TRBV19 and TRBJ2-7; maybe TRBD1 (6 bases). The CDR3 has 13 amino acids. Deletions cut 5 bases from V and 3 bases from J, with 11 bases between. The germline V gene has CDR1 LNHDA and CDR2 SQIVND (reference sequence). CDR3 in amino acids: CASSGTLGYEQYF. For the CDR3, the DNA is TGTGCCAGTAGTGGGACACTAGGCTACGAGCAGTACTTC.

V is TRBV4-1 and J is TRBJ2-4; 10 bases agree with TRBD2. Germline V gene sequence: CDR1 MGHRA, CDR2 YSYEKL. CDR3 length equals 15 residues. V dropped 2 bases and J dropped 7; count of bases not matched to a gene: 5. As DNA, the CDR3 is TGCGCCAGCAGCCAAAATAGCGGGGGGTTGAACATTCAGTACTTC. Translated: CASSQNSGGLNIQYF.

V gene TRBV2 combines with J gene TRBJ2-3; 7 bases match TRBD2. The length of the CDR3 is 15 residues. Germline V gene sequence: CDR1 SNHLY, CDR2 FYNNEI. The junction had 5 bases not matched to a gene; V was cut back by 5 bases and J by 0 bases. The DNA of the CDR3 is TGTGCCAGCAGTCGGGGGGAACCTAGCACAGATACGCAGTATTTT. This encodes CASSRGEPSTDTQYF.

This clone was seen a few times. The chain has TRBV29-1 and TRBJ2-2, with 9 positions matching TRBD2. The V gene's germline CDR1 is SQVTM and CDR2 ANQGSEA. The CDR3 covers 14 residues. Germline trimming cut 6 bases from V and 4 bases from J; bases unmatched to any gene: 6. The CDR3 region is CSVGTSRSTGELFF. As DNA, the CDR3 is TGCAGCGTGGGGACTAGCCGGTCCACCGGGGAGCTGTTTTTT.